One sample yielded the 9 T cell receptor beta chains listed below, sequenced in a study of OX40 agonist ivuxolimab in advanced cancers. TCRdb keeps only in-frame clones here, not all; method: immunoSEQ multiplex PCR. The table has tens of thousands of clones, about 90% seen once; the top ten hold 4% to 5%. The sequencing here drew on CD4+ or CD8+ T cells sorted from blood, taken in a trial of the OX40 agonist ivuxolimab. These receptors were taken from an adult with an advanced solid tumor such as melanoma, head and neck, liver or kidney cancer.

As to this clone: This sample also contains other DNA sequences that code for the same CDR3. CDR3 region: CASSWADTQYF. Written as DNA, the CDR3 is TGTGCCAGTAGTTGGGCGGATACGCAGTATTTT. The genes are TRBV19 and TRBJ2-3; no clear D. Per germline, CDR1 LNHDA and CDR2 SQIVND (reference sequence). The germline V and J ends were trimmed by 5 bases and 6 bases, with 6 bases remaining between them. CDR3 size: 11 residues. The full variable domain, rest sourced from reference TRBV19 and TRBJ2-3, is DGGITQSPKYLFRKEGQNVTLSCEQNLNHDAMYWYRQDPGQGLRLIYYSQIVNDFQKGDIAEGYSVSREKKESFPLTVTSAQKNPTAFYLCASSWADTQYFGPGTRLTVL.

CDR3 sequence: CARKGARNEQFF. In nucleotides, the CDR3 is TGCGCCAGGAAGGGGGCTCGGAATGAGCAGTTCTTC. The rearrangement uses TRBV23-1 and TRBJ2-1, with TRBD1 identical over 7 bases. TRBV23-1 is noted as an ORF with a role that remains uncertain. The V gene end was trimmed by 9 bases and the J gene end by 7 bases; junction bases not matched to a gene: 6. The length of the CDR3 is 12 residues.

The gene calls are TRBV9 and TRBJ1-1; D uncertain. Trimming took off 0 bases at V and 0 bases at J, with 9 bases between the two ends. The CDR3 totals 15 residues. Germline CDR1 and CDR2: SGDLS and YYNGEE. CDR3 region: CASSVVVGMNTEAFF. CDR3 DNA: TGTGCCAGCAGCGTAGTGGTAGGCATGAACACTGAAGCTTTCTTT. The variable domain in full, completed from reference TRBV9 and TRBJ1-1, reads DSGVTQTPKHLITATGQRVTLRCSPRSGDLSVYWYQQSLDQGLQFLIQYYNGEERAKGNILERFSAQQFPDLHSELNLSSLELGDSALYFCASSVVVGMNTEAFFGQGTRLTVV.

CDR3: CASRRVGTNEKLFF. In DNA form, the CDR3 reads TGTGCCAGCAGACGGGTGGGAACTAATGAAAAACTGTTTTTT. The V and J genes are TRBV7-8 and TRBJ1-4; D is unresolved. CDR1 is SGHVS and CDR2 is FQNEAQ in the germline V gene. The V end lost 6 bases, the J end lost 1 base, and 9 bases lay between the germline ends. The CDR3 runs 14 residues.

This rearrangement joins TRBV4-1 to TRBJ2-3; D might be TRBD2 (6 bases). V lost 1 base and J 6 bases, leaving 8 bases between the germline ends. The length of the CDR3 is 13 residues. Per germline, CDR1 MGHRA and CDR2 YSYEKL. The CDR3, as DNA: TGCGCCAGCAGCCAAGTTGGGGGGGATACGCAGTATTTT. Translating it yields CASSQVGGDTQYF.

J is TRBJ1-2 and V is TRBV9; no firm D call. CDR1 is SGDLS and CDR2 is YYNGEE in the germline V gene. The CDR3 covers 15 residues. The V end was cut by 0 bases, the J end by 4 bases, with 13 bases between. The CDR3 nucleotides are TGTGCCAGCAGCGTAGGGGCGGCGACGCTCTATGGCTACACCTTC. Its protein is CASSVGAATLYGYTF.

The rearrangement joins TRBV7-9 to TRBJ2-5; 7 nucleotides align to TRBD1. This CDR3 comprises 15 residues. CDR1 is SEHNR and CDR2 is FQNEAQ in the germline V gene (reference sequence). The V gene end was trimmed by 3 bases and the J gene end by 5 bases; junction bases not matched to a gene: 9. The CDR3: CASSFSRGRMETQYF. DNA for the CDR3: TGTGCCAGCAGCTTCAGTAGGGGGCGGATGGAGACCCAGTACTTC.

This clone was recorded once. The J gene is TRBJ2-7, the V gene TRBV10-2, with 10 bases aligning to TRBD1. The J segment lost 4 bases and the V segment lost 3 bases, leaving 12 bases of the junction unmatched. CDR3 length equals 17 residues. Per the germline V gene, CDR1 is WSHSY and CDR2 is SAAADI. In DNA, the CDR3 is TGCGCCAGCAGTGAAGGAGGCGTTCGGGACAGGGGATACGAGCAGTACGTC. Its protein is CASSEGGVRDRGYEQYV.

The rearrangement uses TRBV9 and TRBJ2-7, with 8 positions matching TRBD2. The CDR3 has 15 amino acids. Germline-derived CDR1 and CDR2 are SGDLS and YYNGEE. J was trimmed by 2 bases and V by 4 bases; bases with no gene match: 8. CDR3 residues: CASSLTAGVAYEQYF. CDR3 in DNA: TGTGCCAGCAGCCTTACAGCGGGAGTAGCCTACGAGCAGTACTTC.